Given below is one T cell receptor beta chain in context. The data were obtained in a study of blood T cell repertoires in COVID-19. Study-wide context: Donors in the United States, Italy and Spain gave samples during acute or convalescent COVID-19. The cDNA or gDNA used as material had been derived from T cells, B-cell-depleted T cells, or PBMCs.

In the authors' methods: The authors estimated nucleated cell counts from reference gene primer amplification. TCRdb's table, derived via immunoSEQ multiplex PCR, lists solely in-frame clones and lacks some. From that table come the V and J calls and clone size; the DNA was used to work out D and trimming. The sample lists 100,000 to 150,000 clones, approximately 90% occurring once. This CDR3 contains 13 residues. V was pared by 6 bases and J by 5 bases, with 2 bases of the junction left unmatched. J is TRBJ1-1 and V is TRBV12-3 or TRBV12-4, with 11 bases matching TRBD1. The specimen was peripheral blood. This clonotype originated in a man aged 50 to 59 with active or convalescent COVID-19. The CDR3 protein is CASSGQGATEAFF. Here the CDR3 DNA reads TGTGCCAGCAGCGGACAGGGGGCGACTGAAGCTTTCTTT.